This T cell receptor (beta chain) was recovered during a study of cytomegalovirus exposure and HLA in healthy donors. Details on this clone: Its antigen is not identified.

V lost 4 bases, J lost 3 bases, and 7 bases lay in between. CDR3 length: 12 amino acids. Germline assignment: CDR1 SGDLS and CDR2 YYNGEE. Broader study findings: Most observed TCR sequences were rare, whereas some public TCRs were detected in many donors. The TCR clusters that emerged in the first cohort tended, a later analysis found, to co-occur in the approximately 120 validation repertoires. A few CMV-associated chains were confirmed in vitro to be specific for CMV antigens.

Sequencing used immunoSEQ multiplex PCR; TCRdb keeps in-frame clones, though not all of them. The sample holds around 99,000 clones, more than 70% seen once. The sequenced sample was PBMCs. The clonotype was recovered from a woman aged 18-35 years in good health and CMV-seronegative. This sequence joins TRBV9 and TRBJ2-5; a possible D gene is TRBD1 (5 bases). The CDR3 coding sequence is TGTGCCAGCAGCACAGGAGAAGAGACCCAGTACTTC. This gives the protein CASSTGEETQYF.